These 21 T cell receptor beta chains were sequenced from one sample in a study of cytomegalovirus exposure and HLA in healthy donors. PCR was performed using 60 Vbeta and 13 Jbeta primers. Clones were sequenced by immunoSEQ multiplex PCR, and TCRdb holds only the in-frame ones, with some missing. Of more than 200,000 clones listed, 85% are singletons. Sequencing was performed on PBMCs. The receptors come from a human donor in good health.

In its sample, this clone was seen a few times. This chain joins TRBV27 and TRBJ2-7; weak D call: TRBD2 (7 bases). This CDR3 has 14 amino acids. CDR1 MNHEY and CDR2 SMNVEV come from the germline V gene (reference sequence). Deletions cut 4 bases from V and 6 bases from J, with 16 bases between. The CDR3 region has the DNA TGTGCCAGCAGTTGGGGGCGCTCTAGCGGCGAGCAGTACTTC. It specifies CASSWGRSSGEQYF.

The J gene is TRBJ2-1, the V gene TRBV9; 7 bases line up with TRBD2. There are 15 residues in the CDR3. CDR1 SGDLS and CDR2 YYNGEE come from the germline V gene. The V segment lost 4 bases and the J segment 7 bases; nucleotides outside the gene matches: 11. The CDR3 here is CASSPGRVGGNEQFF. Written as DNA, the CDR3 is TGTGCCAGCAGCCCAGGCCGCGTGGGGGGGAATGAGCAGTTCTTC.

The sample holds one count of this clone. The rearrangement joins TRBV9 to TRBJ2-3; D is possibly TRBD2 (6 bases). The CDR3 sequence is 16 residues long. Germline V gives CDR1 SGDLS, CDR2 YYNGEE. Deletions cut 3 bases from V and 4 bases from J, with 18 bases between. Written as DNA, the CDR3 is TGTGCCAGCAGCGACCACCCCCCGGGGAGGCCAGATACGCAGTATTTT. Its translation is CASSDHPPGRPDTQYF. The entire variable domain, with the rest obtained from reference TRBV9 and TRBJ2-3, is as follows: DSGVTQTPKHLITATGQRVTLRCSPRSGDLSVYWYQQSLDQGLQFLIQYYNGEERAKGNILERFSAQQFPDLHSELNLSSLELGDSALYFCASSDHPPGRPDTQYFGPGTRLTVL.

This clone was seen only a few times. The rearrangement joins TRBV6-1 to TRBJ2-5, with D perhaps matching TRBD1 (5 bases). Germline CDR1 is MNHNS and CDR2 is SASEGT. The ends were cut back, 6 bases at V and 0 bases at J, with 14 bases in the middle. The length of the CDR3 is 15 residues. CDR3 protein: CASRIGSGYQETQYF. CDR3 sequence (DNA): TGTGCCAGCAGAATTGGGTCAGGGTACCAAGAGACCCAGTACTTC.

This chain joins TRBV28 and TRBJ2-4; tentatively, D is TRBD2 (6 bases). Per germline, CDR1 MDHEN and CDR2 SYDVKM. V was clipped by 5 bases and J by 2 bases, with 19 bases between them. The CDR3 loop spans 17 amino acids. CDR3 amino acids: CASSLRGVYVPKNIQYF. DNA of the CDR3: TGTGCCAGCAGTCTCCGCGGGGTCTATGTCCCCAAAAACATTCAGTACTTC.

The V and J genes are TRBV7-3 and TRBJ2-1; a possible D gene is TRBD1 (6 bases). The V gene's germline CDR1 is SGHTA and CDR2 FQGTGA. The V end lost 5 bases, the J end lost 7 bases, and 9 bases lay between the germline ends. This CDR3 comprises 12 residues. The CDR3 DNA reads as TGTGCCAGCAGCCTTAGGGGGAATGAGCAGTTCTTC. Amino acids: CASSLRGNEQFF.

The J gene is TRBJ1-4, the V gene TRBV28; weak D call: TRBD1 (6 bases). Germline loops: CDR1 MDHEN, CDR2 SYDVKM. The CDR3 runs to 15 residues. The germline V and J ends were trimmed by 5 bases and 14 bases, with 24 bases remaining between them. The CDR3 region is CASSLVDRTGEVLFF. The CDR3 DNA reads as TGTGCCAGCAGTCTCGTCGACAGGACGGGCGAAGTGCTGTTTTTT.

The J gene is TRBJ2-5, the V gene TRBV19; D is perhaps TRBD2 (6 bases). The germline V gene encodes CDR1 LNHDA and CDR2 SQIVND (reference sequence). The V gene lost 7 bases and the J gene lost 7 bases, with 16 bases spanning the gap. This CDR3 region has 13 residues. CDR3 residues: CASMKGLVGTQYF. CDR3 DNA sequence: TGTGCCAGTATGAAGGGACTGGTGGGGACCCAGTACTTC.

The CDR3 sequence: CASSPTGDEKLFF. The CDR3 DNA sequence: TGTGCCAGCAGTCCTACAGGGGATGAAAAACTGTTTTTT. The chain couples TRBV7-9 to TRBJ1-4; 7 bases agree with TRBD1. CDR1 SEHNR and CDR2 FQNEAQ come from the germline V gene (reference sequence). Unmatched junction bases numbered 4, after V lost 6 bases and J lost 6 bases. This CDR3 comprises 13 residues. Together with reference TRBV7-9 and TRBJ1-4, the CDR3 gives the full variable domain: DTGVSQNPRHKITKRGQNVTFRCDPISEHNRLYWYRQTLGQGPEFLTYFQNEAQLEKSRLLSDRFSAERPKGSFSTLEIQRTEQGDSAMYLCASSPTGDEKLFFGSGTQLSVL.

This clone is a singleton in its sample. The rearrangement joins TRBV9 to TRBJ1-1; TRBD1 might be the D (6 bases). V was cut by 4 bases and J by 2 bases, with 12 bases left in between. Germline CDR1 is SGDLS and CDR2 is YYNGEE. The CDR3 length is 14 residues. CDR3 DNA: TGTGCCAGCAGCCCAGGCGGGGGCAACACTGAAGCTTTCTTT. It yields the protein CASSPGGGNTEAFF.

The V gene is TRBV7-3, the J gene TRBJ2-1, with D possibly being TRBD2 (6 bases). Germline V CDR1 and CDR2: SGHTA, FQGTGA. The CDR3 runs 15 residues. V dropped 5 bases and J dropped 4 bases, with 15 bases sitting between them. The CDR3 nucleotides read TGTGCCAGCAGCCCGCTATCCAGCGGGTACAATGAGCAGTTCTTC. Translating it yields CASSPLSSGYNEQFF.

The chain joins TRBV18 to TRBJ1-2, with D possibly matching TRBD1 (5 bases). The CDR3 covers 15 residues. Germline values: CDR1 KGHSH, CDR2 LQKENI. Deletions cut 4 bases from V and 3 bases from J, with 15 bases between. The CDR3 region has the DNA TGTGCCAGCTCACTGTGGCGACAGCTTGACTATGGCTACACCTTC. Translated: CASSLWRQLDYGYTF.

The chain has TRBV5-4 and TRBJ2-1, with TRBD2 matching 12 bases. The junction had 4 bases not matched to a gene; V was cut back by 0 bases and J by 0 bases. The CDR3 is 18 amino acids. CDR1 and CDR2 (germline): SGHNT, YYREEE (reference sequence). In nucleotides, the CDR3 is TGTGCCAGCAGCTTGGCTGGACTAGCGGGACTCTCCTACAATGAGCAGTTCTTC. Its translation: CASSLAGLAGLSYNEQFF. The full variable domain, completed using reference TRBV5-4 and TRBJ2-1, is ETGVTQSPTHLIKTRGQQVTLRCSSQSGHNTVSWYQQALGQGPQFIFQYYREEENGRGNFPPRFSGLQFPNYSSELNVNALELDDSALYLCASSLAGLAGLSYNEQFFGPGTRLTVL.

This chain links TRBV19 with TRBJ2-7, with D perhaps TRBD2 (6 bases). Trimming cost V 5 bases and J 2 bases, with 16 bases left between them. The CDR3 is 15 residues long. Germline CDR1 LNHDA, CDR2 SQIVND (reference sequence). CDR3 sequence (DNA): TGTGCCAGTAGTCGGGAGCGAGGGTCCACCTACGAGCAGTACTTC. This codes for CASSRERGSTYEQYF.

This rearrangement joins TRBV5-1 to TRBJ2-5; the match to TRBD2 covers 9 bases. Trimming at V came to 1 base and at J to 5 bases, leaving 15 bases not matched to a gene. Per germline, CDR1 SGHRS and CDR2 YFSETQ. The CDR3 is 18 amino acids. CDR3 DNA: TGCGCCAGCAGCTTGACGCCTAGCGGGACAACCGCAGGGGAGACCCAGTACTTC. Amino acid sequence: CASSLTPSGTTAGETQYF.

V and J are TRBV10-3 and TRBJ2-1, with TRBD2 matching 9 bases. The V and J ends lost 4 bases and 0 bases, in that order; junction bases with no gene match: 7. This CDR3 spans 17 amino acids. In germline, CDR1 is ENHRY, CDR2 SYGVKD. The DNA for the CDR3 is TGTGCCATCAGTGTTGCGGGAGGGCCGGGCTCCTACAATGAGCAGTTCTTC. It encodes CAISVAGGPGSYNEQFF.

DNA for the CDR3: TGTGCCAGCAGCGTAGGGGGTAGCGGTAACACAGATACGCAGTATTTT. Translation gives CASSVGGSGNTDTQYF. V and J are TRBV9 and TRBJ2-3, with D perhaps matching TRBD2 (6 bases). V lost 0 bases to trimming and J lost 2 bases, with 13 bases between them. Germline lookup yields CDR1 SGDLS and CDR2 YYNGEE. The CDR3 has 16 amino acids.

The DNA for the CDR3 is TGTGCCAGCAGCTACAGGGGGGGTAACGTGGTGGAGACCCAGTACTTC. Its translation is CASSYRGGNVVETQYF. The rearrangement uses TRBV14 and TRBJ2-5, with D tentatively TRBD1 (8 bases). V dropped 5 bases and J dropped 5 bases, with 21 bases sitting between them. Germline V gives CDR1 SGHDN, CDR2 FVKESK. CDR3 length: 16 residues.

This chain uses TRBV19 with TRBJ1-1; 9 bases line up with TRBD1. After removal of 6 bases from V and 4 bases from J, the junction contained 12 bases not matched to a gene. The CDR3 sequence is 16 residues long. Germline V CDR1 and CDR2: LNHDA, SQIVND (reference sequence). In nucleotides, the CDR3 is TGTGCCAGTAGCAAAAGAACAGGGGGCGTAGTCACTGAAGCTTTCTTT. It translates to CASSKRTGGVVTEAFF.

The V call is TRBV5-1, the J call TRBJ1-1; 11 bases fit TRBD1. This CDR3 has 15 amino acids. After removal of 2 bases from V and 3 bases from J, the junction contained 3 bases not matched to a gene. Germline CDR1 reads SGHRS; CDR2 reads YFSETQ. The CDR3 region is CASSLPGQGDTEAFF. CDR3 nucleotides: TGCGCCAGCAGCTTACCGGGACAGGGGGACACTGAAGCTTTCTTT.

The chain combines TRBV4-1 with TRBJ2-3, with TRBD2 identical over 12 bases. The germline V gene encodes CDR1 MGHRA and CDR2 YSYEKL. There are 16 residues in the CDR3. The junction had 8 bases not matched to a gene; V was cut back by 0 bases and J by 10 bases. The CDR3 sequence is CASSQDPTSGSLAQYF. The CDR3 DNA reads TGCGCCAGCAGCCAAGATCCGACTAGCGGGAGTCTTGCGCAGTATTTT.